This T cell receptor (beta chain) was sequenced in a study of cytomegalovirus exposure and HLA in healthy donors. Study results and caveats: Immune exposure data for these donors was limited to CMV serostatus. Cytomegalovirus association was assigned to over 150 TCR beta chains. The authors reported that TCR beta sequences could predict HLA-A and HLA-B alleles. These predictions were accurate for most subjects in the first cohort. It was reportedly the case that the classifier diagnosed cytomegalovirus status with high specificity and sensitivity.

This PCR relied on a set of 60 Vbeta primers and 13 Jbeta primers. Sequenced by immunoSEQ multiplex PCR; TCRdb stores in-frame clones only, minus some. Here the sample spans 100,000 to 150,000 clones, around 77% being singletons. CDR1 is SGHRS and CDR2 is YFSETQ in the germline V gene. This CDR3 is 16 amino acids long. Germline trimming cut 4 bases from V and 5 bases from J; bases unmatched to any gene: 7. With regard to this clone: No antigen is known for it.

Sample: PBMCs. This TCR came from a woman between 40 and 55 years old in good health and CMV-seropositive. This chain links TRBV5-1 with TRBJ2-3, with 13 nucleotides matching TRBD2. The DNA for the CDR3 is TGCGCCAGCAGCAGAGGGACTAGCGGGATGGTAGATACGCAGTATTTT. Protein sequence: CASSRGTSGMVDTQYF.